This record looks at one T cell receptor beta chain sequence and its context. Its antigen is not identified. TCRdb re-called the 5' RACE reads through MiXCR, storing one row per CDR3 protein. The profile shows hundreds of thousands of distinct CDR3 sequences, approximately 15% of them singletons. The data derive from a study of T-cell memory formation after mild COVID-19. Study results and caveats: Day 15 to 85 contractors were CD4/CD8 balanced; later expanders leaned CD4+.

The CDR3 sequence is 13 residues long. With V trimmed by 9 bases and J by 8 bases, 12 bases remained unmatched. Germline V gene sequence: CDR1 SGHKS, CDR2 YYEKEE (reference sequence). Sequenced sample: PBMCs or a T cell subset sorted from them (not recorded which). V and J are TRBV5-5 and TRBJ2-3; 7 nucleotides line up with TRBD1. The TCR sequence derives from a man between 18 and 35 years old who had mild COVID-19 (a few samples of this study predate the infection). Cell type and time point are not known. CDR3 sequence: CATTGDPGGTQYF. The CDR3 bases are TGTGCCACCACAGGGGATCCTGGGGGTACGCAGTATTTT.